The 17 T cell receptor beta chains below come from one sample, sequenced in a study of shared clonotypes between healthy human individuals. Profiling relied on immunoSEQ multiplex PCR, and the TCRdb table lists in-frame clones only, not all of them. The sample records over a million clones, more than 75% being singletons. Material: memory CD4+ T cells from PBMCs. Described subset: CD45RA-negative fraction. Receptors originate from a man younger than 35 in good health. Some clones in this sample may be carry-over from other donors' samples.

The chain is built from TRBV5-1 and TRBJ1-1; 7 bases are a match to TRBD1. Germline CDR1 reads SGHRS; CDR2 reads YFSETQ. V lost 2 bases and J lost 1; bases outside the gene matches: 8. The CDR3 contains 16 residues. This chain's CDR3 is CASSLRARGSNTEAFF. The CDR3 DNA reads as TGCGCCAGCAGCTTAAGAGCCAGGGGGTCGAACACTGAAGCTTTCTTT.

This clone was observed a few times. The genes are TRBV7-3 and TRBJ2-7; D is undetermined. V lost 5 bases and J lost 0, with 11 bases in between. CDR1 is SGHTA, CDR2 FQGTGA, per germline. This CDR3 spans 14 amino acids. CDR3 sequence reads: CASSPGYNSYEQYF. CDR3 coding DNA: TGTGCCAGCAGCCCCGGATACAACTCCTACGAGCAGTACTTC.

V and J are TRBV19 and TRBJ1-1; 8 bases map to TRBD1. The CDR3 sequence is 17 residues long. Germline CDR1 reads LNHDA; CDR2 reads SQIVND (reference sequence). The V segment lost 6 bases and the J segment 4 bases; nucleotides outside the gene matches: 16. The CDR3 loop reads CASSRDRGEWRATEAFF. CDR3 in DNA: TGTGCCAGTAGCCGCGACAGGGGTGAGTGGAGGGCCACTGAAGCTTTCTTT.

V usage is TRBV5-1 and J usage is TRBJ1-4; possibly TRBD1 for D (5 bases). This CDR3 is built from 14 residues. Germline-derived CDR1 and CDR2 are SGHRS and YFSETQ. Trimming took off 4 bases at V and 4 bases at J, with 11 bases between the two ends. CDR3 protein: CASSLGPRNEKLFF. The CDR3 DNA reads as TGCGCCAGCAGCCTGGGACCGCGTAATGAAAAACTGTTTTTT.

V and J are TRBV11-2 and TRBJ2-1, with 11 bases identical to TRBD2. Germline CDR1 reads SGHAT; CDR2 reads FQNNGV. The V segment lost 2 bases and the J segment 0 bases; nucleotides outside the gene matches: 6. The CDR3 is 18 amino acids. CDR3: CASSLTGTSGYSYNEQFF. CDR3 nucleotide sequence: TGTGCCAGCAGCTTAACCGGGACTAGCGGTTACTCCTACAATGAGCAGTTCTTC.

V is TRBV7-9 and J is TRBJ2-2, with 10 bases that match TRBD1. The J segment lost 5 bases and the V segment lost 5 bases, leaving 11 bases of the junction unmatched. Germline CDR1 SEHNR, CDR2 FQNEAQ (reference sequence). This CDR3 spans 17 amino acids. The CDR3 spells CASSKDSPGQGTGELFF. The CDR3 nucleotides are TGTGCCAGCAGCAAGGATTCACCGGGACAGGGGACCGGGGAGCTGTTTTTT. The variable domain in full, with the rest retrieved from reference TRBV7-9 and TRBJ2-2, is DTGVSQNPRHKITKRGQNVTFRCDPISEHNRLYWYRQTLGQGPEFLTYFQNEAQLEKSRLLSDRFSAERPKGSFSTLEIQRTEQGDSAMYLCASSKDSPGQGTGELFFGEGSRLTVL.

The V gene is TRBV4-1, the J gene TRBJ1-2; D possibly corresponds to TRBD1 (5 bases). V was cut by 6 bases and J by 2 bases, with 19 bases left in between. This CDR3 has 16 amino acids. Germline assignment: CDR1 MGHRA and CDR2 YSYEKL. As DNA, the CDR3 is TGCGCCAGCAGGCCAAGAGGTACAGGAGTCAACTATGGCTACACCTTC. Its translation is CASRPRGTGVNYGYTF.

This clone was detected only a few times. This chain links TRBV9 with TRBJ1-4, with D maybe TRBD1 (6 bases). The CDR3 loop spans 15 amino acids. The germline gives CDR1 SGDLS, CDR2 YYNGEE. With 4 bases removed from V and 5 bases from J, the gap between germline ends came to 15 bases. The CDR3 coding sequence is TGTGCCAGCAGCCCAAGAGTGGGGGGCAATGAAAAACTGTTTTTT. Protein product: CASSPRVGGNEKLFF. The full variable domain, its missing parts supplied by reference TRBV9 and TRBJ1-4, is DSGVTQTPKHLITATGQRVTLRCSPRSGDLSVYWYQQSLDQGLQFLIQYYNGEERAKGNILERFSAQQFPDLHSELNLSSLELGDSALYFCASSPRVGGNEKLFFGSGTQLSVL.

V is TRBV10-1 and J is TRBJ2-4; D is uncertain. Trimming shortened V by 0 bases and J by 4 bases, and 7 bases separated the two germline ends. The germline V gene has CDR1 WNHNN and CDR2 SYGVQD (reference sequence). This CDR3 has 14 amino acids. The CDR3 DNA is TGCGCCAGCAGTGAGTCTTTCGCAAAAAACATTCAGTACTTC. Amino acid sequence: CASSESFAKNIQYF.

This chain uses TRBV7-8 with TRBJ2-4; 9 positions agree with TRBD2. V lost 5 bases and J lost 7; bases outside the gene matches: 12. The CDR3 spans 16 residues. Germline CDR1 and CDR2: SGHVS and FQNEAQ. DNA for the CDR3: TGTGCCAGCAGCGCCCGGGGTAGCGGGAGCCCCAACATTCAGTACTTC. It specifies CASSARGSGSPNIQYF.

This sequence joins TRBV6-1 and TRBJ1-5, with no clear D. The ends were cut back, 8 bases at V and 1 base at J, with 9 bases in the middle. In germline, CDR1 is MNHNS, CDR2 SASEGT. The CDR3 length is 13 residues. The CDR3 DNA follows: TGTGCCAGCGGGCGGGAAAGCAATCAGCCCCAGCATTTT. Its translation is CASGRESNQPQHF.

The chain couples TRBV18 to TRBJ2-2; 8 positions agree with TRBD1. The germline CDR1 and CDR2 sequences are KGHSH and LQKENI. The junction had 4 bases not matched to a gene; V was cut back by 0 bases and J by 4 bases. The CDR3 contains 16 residues. The chain's CDR3 is CASSPPNRGITGELFF. CDR3 sequence (DNA): TGTGCCAGCTCACCACCGAACAGGGGGATCACCGGGGAGCTGTTTTTT.

The chain is built from TRBV19 and TRBJ1-2; D is unresolved. CDR1 LNHDA and CDR2 SQIVND come from the germline V gene (reference sequence). The V end was cut by 1 base, the J end by 4 bases, with 13 bases between. The CDR3 loop spans 15 amino acids. As DNA, the CDR3 is TGTGCCAGTAGTATAGGACGGACGGAAATCTATGGCTACACCTTC. Translating gives CASSIGRTEIYGYTF.

V and J are TRBV7-9 and TRBJ2-7, with TRBD2 identical over 10 bases. Per germline, CDR1 SEHNR and CDR2 FQNEAQ (reference sequence). The CDR3 length is 15 residues. V lost 5 bases to trimming and J lost 10 bases; unmatched junction nucleotides: 14. CDR3 in amino acids: CASSTTIAGGRIQYF. CDR3 sequence (DNA): TGTGCCAGCAGCACCACCATAGCGGGAGGCCGTATTCAGTACTTC.

The chain recombines TRBV7-8 with TRBJ1-3, with 7 bases lining up with TRBD1. V was clipped by 3 bases and J by 2 bases; unmatched bases: 4. This CDR3 comprises 15 residues. Looked up from germline, CDR1 is SGHVS and CDR2 is FQNEAQ. CDR3 in amino acids: CASSLTGSPGNTIYF. CDR3 in DNA: TGTGCCAGCAGCTTGACAGGGTCCCCTGGAAACACCATATATTTT.

This sequence joins TRBV29-1 and TRBJ2-2, with a tentative D call TRBD2 (5 bases). Germline assignment: CDR1 SQVTM and CDR2 ANQGSEA. There are 14 residues in the CDR3. V lost 5 bases and J lost 3, with 13 bases in between. CDR3: CSVREGTYTGELFF. CDR3 sequence (DNA): TGCAGCGTTCGTGAGGGAACCTACACCGGGGAGCTGTTTTTT.

The chain employs TRBV13 and TRBJ1-3; D uncertain. The CDR3 loop spans 15 amino acids. Germline CDR1 PRHDT, CDR2 FYEKMQ (reference sequence). V was pared by 1 base and J by 0 bases, with 7 bases between. This CDR3 reads CASSLVGLSGNTIYF. CDR3 coding DNA: TGTGCCAGCAGCTTAGTAGGCCTCTCTGGAAACACCATATATTTT.